This paragraph covers one T cell receptor beta chain sequence. Its antigen remains unidentified. The data were taken from a study of vaccination effects on CD4 cells after COVID-19. Measured with immunoSEQ multiplex PCR; TCRdb has only the in-frame clones, and not every one. The data show approximately 74,000 clones, about 70% seen once. Pools of viral peptides were used by the ViraFEST assay to expand antigen-specific CD4+ T cells ahead of sequencing. It was after 10 days of culture that CD4+ T cells were isolated. Among the vaccine recipients, none had a prior SARS-CoV-2 infection, and nucleocapsid antibodies were negative. Sample: CD4+ T cells from PBMCs cultured with HCoV-NL63 spike peptides, taken before COVID-19 vaccination. The TCR originated in a human donor who received a COVID-19 vaccine.

CDR3 protein: CASSDTPSQPQHF. The CDR3 bases are TGTGCCAGCAGTGATACCCCCAGTCAGCCCCAGCATTTT. The chain combines TRBV6-1 with TRBJ1-5; unclear D gene. Germline CDR1 reads MNHNS; CDR2 reads SASEGT. V lost 3 bases and J 6 bases, leaving 9 bases between the germline ends. This CDR3 is built from 13 residues.